Given below is one T cell receptor (beta chain) in context. The sample originates from a study of blood T cells in healthy people across ages. Combining a sample-barcoded 5' primer with a J-beta primer mix, a second PCR ran for roughly 7 to 12 cycles. Via MiXCR, TCRdb re-called the 5' RACE reads, giving one row per CDR3 protein. The sample contains roughly 1,800,000 distinct CDR3 sequences, 49% of which appear only once. The sequence was collected from a woman in her forties in good health. The sequenced material came from blood.

The DNA of the CDR3 is TGCGCCAGCAGCCAAGCAGTACCAGAAGGATATGGCTACACCTTC. It specifies CASSQAVPEGYGYTF. The chain carries TRBV4-1 and TRBJ1-2; D not certain. There are 15 residues in the CDR3. The germline V gene encodes CDR1 MGHRA and CDR2 YSYEKL. Trimming left V 1 base short and J 5 bases short, with 14 bases between.